This T cell receptor (beta chain) derives from a study of metastatic and nonmetastatic thyroid tumors. This clone has ten or more counts. Being one base from a much bigger clone, this may be a read error. At the DNA level, this CDR3 is encoded by other sequences in the same sample as well. Germline V gene data show CDR1 as SGHTA and CDR2 as FQGNSA. CDR3 length equals 13 residues. TCRdb re-called the PCR reads via MiXCR. The sample shows tens of thousands of clones, approximately 15% of them seen only once. No patient received treatment before thyroid surgery. The specimen sequenced was blood. The chain is built from TRBV7-2 and TRBJ1-1; D gene ambiguous. This receptor was identified in a female donor with papillary thyroid cancer or a benign thyroid nodule (not recorded which). Some clones in this sample may be carry-over from other donors' samples. CDR3 loop: CASSLVRNTEAFF. DNA for the CDR3: TGTGCCAGCAGCTTAGTAAGGAACACTGAAGCCTTCTTT.